This TCR beta chain was identified in a study of T cells in women clearing cervical HPV infection. Study in general: Controls' single incident HPV16 infection cleared within 12 months without precancer.

As concerns this clone: Antigen unknown. The missing CDR3 end, 3 residues past where the read stops, is filled in from the germline J gene.

TCRdb's table, derived via immunoSEQ multiplex PCR, lists solely in-frame clones and lacks some. This listing includes approximately 52,000 clones. Germline V CDR1 and CDR2: DFQATT, SNEGSKA (reference sequence). The CDR3 has 17 residues. Trimming stripped 7 bases from V and 5 bases from J, with 29 bases between. Whole-study results and caveats: CIN3+ cases had significantly higher TCR richness than controls; evenness did not differ.

All participants had a single incident cervical HPV16 infection, and prevalent HPV16 infections were excluded. This clonotype was obtained from a woman aged 18 to 75 with a cervical HPV16 infection that either progressed to CIN3+ or cleared (not recorded which). V and J are TRBV20-1 and TRBJ1-2; TRBD1 might be the D (6 bases). The sequencing input was blood buffy coat. CDR3 amino acids: CSVPSRSGVRQGYGYTF. CDR3 bases read: TGCAGTGTCCCCTCCAGGTCAGGGGTGAGGCAAGGGTATGGC.